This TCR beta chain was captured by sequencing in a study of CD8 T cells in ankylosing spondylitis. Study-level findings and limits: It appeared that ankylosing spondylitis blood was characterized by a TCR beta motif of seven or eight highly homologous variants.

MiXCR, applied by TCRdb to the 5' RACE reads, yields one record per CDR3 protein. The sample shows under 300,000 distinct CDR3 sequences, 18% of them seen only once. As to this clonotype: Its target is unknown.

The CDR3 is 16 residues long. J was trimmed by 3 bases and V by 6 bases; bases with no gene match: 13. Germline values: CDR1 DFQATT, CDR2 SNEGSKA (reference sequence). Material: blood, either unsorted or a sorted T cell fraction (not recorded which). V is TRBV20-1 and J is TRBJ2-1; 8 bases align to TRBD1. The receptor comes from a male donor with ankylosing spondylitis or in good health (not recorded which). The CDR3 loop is CSATDRQGNYYNEQFF. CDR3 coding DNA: TGCAGTGCCACAGATCGACAGGGGAATTACTACAATGAGCAGTTCTTC.